Listed below are T cell receptor beta chains from one sample, sequenced in a study of T cell responses to AZD1222 COVID-19 vaccine. Measured with immunoSEQ multiplex PCR; TCRdb has only the in-frame clones, and not every one. Among some 130,000 clones listed, 85% to 95% were seen once. The sequencing here drew on peripheral blood, taken 28 days after the second AZD1222 dose. Every receptor here comes from an adult who received the AZD1222 COVID-19 vaccine. The CDR3 runs from the conserved cysteine through the conserved F or W. D genes are given only for firm matches. Expanded clones are given a class, and other clones once, few, many or no size at all.

clone size,D gene,V gene,J gene,CDR3 protein,CDR3 DNA
.,.,TRBV7-3,TRBJ2-7,CASSLTPGGQPYF,TGTGCCAGCAGCTTAACGCCGGGAGGACAGCCGTACTTC
.,TRBD1,TRBV30,TRBJ1-1,CAWSGTGIEAFF,TGTGCCTGGAGCGGGACAGGGATTGAAGCTTTCTTT
.,TRBD1,TRBV19,TRBJ2-1,CASSIADRGYEQFF,TGTGCCAGTAGTATCGCAGACAGGGGGTATGAGCAGTTCTTC
.,.,TRBV3-1/TRBV3-2,TRBJ1-1,CASSSVGGNTEAFF,TGTGCCAGCAGCTCTGTGGGCGGGAACACTGAAGCTTTCTTT
.,.,TRBV6-1,TRBJ2-7,CASSEVDILSYEQYF,TGTGCCAGCAGTGAAGTGGACATACTCTCCTACGAGCAGTACTTC
.,TRBD1,TRBV2,TRBJ1-1,CASGGDRGRGAFF,TGTGCCAGCGGGGGGGACAGGGGCAGGGGAGCTTTCTTT
.,TRBD1,TRBV18,TRBJ1-6,CASSPTGDNSPLHF,TGTGCCAGCTCACCCACAGGGGATAATTCACCCCTCCACTTT
.,.,TRBV12-3/TRBV12-4,TRBJ1-2,CASSPGSGYTF,TGTGCCAGCAGTCCAGGGTCCGGCTACACCTTC
.,TRBD1,TRBV6-1,TRBJ1-5,CASSERTGRDRHQPQHF,TGTGCCAGCAGTGAACGGACAGGGAGGGACCGTCATCAGCCCCAGCATTTT
few,.,TRBV7-9,TRBJ1-5,CASSLMGGNQPQHF,TGTGCCAGCAGCTTGATGGGGGGCAATCAGCCCCAGCATTTT
.,.,TRBV3-1/TRBV3-2,TRBJ2-2,CASSQQLGGELFF,TGTGCCAGCAGCCAACAACTTGGGGGGGAGCTGTTTTTT
.,.,TRBV29-1,TRBJ1-3,CSVGTSGNTIYF,TGCAGCGTGGGAACATCTGGAAACACCATATATTTT
once,.,TRBV10-1,TRBJ1-1,CASGPQWAFF,TGCGCCAGCGGGCCGCAGTGGGCTTTCTTT
once,.,TRBV7-9,TRBJ2-2,CASSLSQTLVPGELFF,TGTGCCAGCAGCTTAAGCCAAACCCTCGTGCCCGGGGAGCTGTTTTTT
.,.,TRBV9,TRBJ1-6,CASSVVGAGNSPLHF,TGTGCCAGCAGCGTAGTGGGGGCAGGTAATTCACCCCTCCACTTT
.,.,TRBV7-2,TRBJ1-2,CASSLNLVGSFSYTF,TGTGCCAGCAGCTTAAATCTGGTGGGGAGCTTCTCCTACACCTTC
.,.,TRBV30,TRBJ2-7,CAWTTSDYEQYF,TGTGCCTGGACGACTAGTGACTACGAGCAGTACTTC
.,.,TRBV19,TRBJ1-1,CASSPGPRGTEAFF,TGTGCCAGTAGTCCAGGGCCCCGGGGGACTGAAGCTTTCTTT
.,.,TRBV5-4,TRBJ2-7,CASSTDTGGAYEQYF,TGTGCCAGCAGCACTGACACCGGAGGGGCCTACGAGCAGTACTTC
.,.,TRBV18,TRBJ1-1,CASSPHWERGEAFF,TGTGCCAGCTCACCACACTGGGAGAGGGGTGAAGCTTTCTTT
.,.,TRBV14,TRBJ2-5,CASSQDRQQETQYF,TGTGCCAGCAGCCAAGATAGGCAACAAGAGACCCAGTACTTC
.,TRBD1,TRBV6-5,TRBJ1-5,CASRPTGGSQPQHF,TGTGCCAGCAGGCCTACAGGGGGGAGCCAGCCCCAGCATTTT